The present entry profiles one T cell receptor (beta chain) with its context. No antigen is known for it. Since a far larger clone is one base different, this is likely a read error. This CDR3 contains 15 residues. In germline, CDR1 is SGHTA, CDR2 FQGNSA. J was trimmed by 10 bases and V by 2 bases; bases with no gene match: 10. This sample was included in a study of read filtering for tumor transcriptome and immune sequencing. Study-wide context: The cohort had 17 men and roughly 13 women aged about 45 to 80, mean about 66 years. Revised staging placed roughly eight patients in R-ISS I, 15 to 20 in II, 7 in III.

The study, taken as a whole, reports: Even smaller IR-seq throughput identified most shared clonotypes. In IR-seq, single-read clonotypes were around four fifths of clonotypes but approximately 4% of reads.

Molecular barcoded adaptors covering alpha/delta and beta/gamma chains were used on approximately 400 ng RNA. TCRdb analysed the reads with MiXCR anew, one entry per CDR3 protein. Of about 130,000 distinct CDR3 sequences listed, over 10% are singletons. The sample was a population of CD138-negative cells sorted from bone marrow. The receptor was isolated from a donor aged 40 or older with multiple myeloma. The V and J genes are TRBV7-2 and TRBJ1-4, with TRBD1 matching over 7 bases. CDR3 sequence reads: CASSLSQGIIGKLFF. Written as DNA, the CDR3 is TGTGCCAGCAGCTTATCACAGGGGATTATTGGAAAACTGTTTTTT.